Below, 26 T cell receptor beta chains from the same sample are listed, as sequenced in a study of CD8 T cells in Susac syndrome. When the RNA was reverse transcribed, random hexamers were used with an input of roughly 0.45 to 1 ug. One entry per CDR3 protein, called by TCRdb with MiXCR from the immunoSEQ multiplex PCR reads. The sample has around 200,000 distinct CDR3 sequences, roughly 94% seen once. Sequencing was done on a sample of CD4+ T cells from PBMCs. These TCRs come from a human donor with multiple sclerosis.

V gene TRBV14 combines with J gene TRBJ2-1; D is ambiguous. This CDR3 contains 13 residues. The germline gives CDR1 SGHDN, CDR2 FVKESK. Trimming pared 0 bases from V and 9 bases from J, leaving 9 bases between. The CDR3 nucleotides are TGTGCCAGCAGCCAAGATCTCGGTACTGAGCAGTTCTTC. The encoded protein is CASSQDLGTEQFF.

The V and J genes are TRBV12-3 or TRBV12-4 and TRBJ2-1; tentatively, D is TRBD2 (5 bases). This CDR3 has 15 amino acids. The V and J ends lost 4 bases and 0 bases respectively, with 10 bases between them. CDR3 protein: CASSSRGSSYNEQFF. The DNA for the CDR3 is TGTGCCAGCAGTTCTAGAGGGAGCTCCTACAATGAGCAGTTCTTC.

The chain carries TRBV21-1 and TRBJ1-1. TRBV21-1 is classified as a pseudogene. This CDR3 has 11 residues. This chain's CDR3 is CASKWVTEAFF. The CDR3 DNA sequence: TGTGCCAGCAAGTGGGTCACTGAAGCTTTCTTT.

The V gene is TRBV5-1, the J gene TRBJ2-4; possible D gene TRBD2, 6 bases. The CDR3 runs to 13 residues. Germline-derived CDR1 and CDR2 are SGHRS and YFSETQ. V shed 0 bases and J shed 5 bases, with 6 bases lying between them. The CDR3 is CASSLGRENIQYF. CDR3 in DNA: TGCGCCAGCAGCTTGGGGAGGGAAAACATTCAGTACTTC.

The chain carries TRBV30 and TRBJ1-6; D is uncertain. The CDR3 is made up of 12 amino acids. V shed 6 bases and J shed 7 bases, with 10 bases lying between them. The germline gives CDR1 GTSNPN, CDR2 SVGIG (reference sequence). The CDR3 region is CACGVGNSPLHF. CDR3 nucleotides: TGTGCCTGCGGGGTGGGCAATTCACCCCTCCACTTT.

This clonotype was seen just once. This chain links TRBV29-1 with TRBJ2-7; 10 bases map to TRBD2. CDR3 length: 14 residues. V was pared by 3 bases and J by 0 bases, with 2 bases of the junction left unmatched. The germline V gene encodes CDR1 SQVTM and CDR2 ANQGSEA. DNA for the CDR3: TGCAGCGTTGAGGAGCGGGGGGGCTCCTACGAGCAGTACTTC. Translating it yields CSVEERGGSYEQYF.

V gene TRBV20-1 combines with J gene TRBJ2-3, with D perhaps TRBD2 (7 bases). Germline CDR1 DFQATT, CDR2 SNEGSKA (reference sequence). The ends were cut back, 1 base at V and 0 bases at J, with 11 bases in the middle. This CDR3 has 15 amino acids. Here the CDR3 reads CSARGGGRSTDTQYF. CDR3 sequence (DNA): TGCAGTGCTAGAGGGGGGGGGCGGAGCACAGATACGCAGTATTTT.

The rearrangement links TRBV5-4 to TRBJ2-7, with TRBD1 as a possible D gene (5 bases). CDR1 is SGHNT, CDR2 YYREEE, per germline (reference sequence). V shed 2 bases and J shed 1 base, with 10 bases lying between them. This CDR3 is built from 14 residues. The CDR3 region has the DNA TGTGCCAGCAGCTTCTCAGGGCGTTCCTACGAGCAGTACTTC. Encoded protein: CASSFSGRSYEQYF.

The chain recombines TRBV12-5 with TRBJ1-5; D gene uncertain. CDR1 LGHNT and CDR2 FRNRAP come from the germline V gene. The CDR3 sequence is 15 residues long. Trimming took 3 bases from V and 3 from J, leaving 12 bases between them. CDR3 coding DNA: TGTGCTAGTGGTTTTATACAGAACTACAATCAGCCCCAGCATTTT. Its protein is CASGFIQNYNQPQHF.

This clonotype was picked up a small number of times. J is TRBJ1-1 and V is TRBV3-1, with D possibly being TRBD1 (5 bases). The ends were cut back, 1 base at V and 4 bases at J, with 7 bases in the middle. The CDR3 runs to 13 residues. CDR1 and CDR2 (germline): LGHDT, YNNKEL (reference sequence). The CDR3 nucleotides read TGTGCCAGCAGCCAAGGCAGGGCCACTGAAGCTTTCTTT. This gives the protein CASSQGRATEAFF.

The chain recombines TRBV14 with TRBJ2-1; D unclear. The CDR3 extends over 14 amino acids. Germline V lookup: CDR1 SGHDN, CDR2 FVKESK. The V end lost 1 base, the J end lost 6 bases, and 10 bases lay between the germline ends. The DNA of the CDR3 is TGTGCCAGCAGCCAAGTCGGCCCCGGCAATGAGCAGTTCTTC. It encodes CASSQVGPGNEQFF.

J is TRBJ2-3 and V is TRBV3-1; the match to TRBD1 covers 8 bases. The CDR3 has 14 amino acids. V was clipped by 4 bases and J by 4 bases; unmatched bases: 4. Germline values: CDR1 LGHDT, CDR2 YNNKEL (reference sequence). CDR3 loop: CASSPRTGPDTQYF. The CDR3 bases are TGTGCCAGCAGCCCACGGACAGGGCCAGATACGCAGTATTTT.

The chain employs TRBV9 and TRBJ2-1; 9 bases are a match to TRBD2. This CDR3 spans 15 amino acids. Trimming cost V 0 bases and J 4 bases; bases outside gene matches: 2. Germline assignment: CDR1 SGDLS and CDR2 YYNGEE. CDR3 in amino acids: CASSVEAGGYNEQFF. The CDR3 coding sequence is TGTGCCAGCAGCGTAGAAGCGGGGGGATACAATGAGCAGTTCTTC.

The J gene is TRBJ1-2, the V gene TRBV6-5; 8 positions match TRBD1. Germline CDR1 is MNHEY and CDR2 is SVGAGI. This CDR3 contains 13 residues. V shed 5 bases, J shed 6 bases, and the junction held 5 bases outside the gene matches. DNA for the CDR3: TGTGCCAGCAGTCTGGACAGGGCACATGGCTACACCTTC. It translates to CASSLDRAHGYTF.

The chain combines TRBV6-5 with TRBJ2-1; D possibly corresponds to TRBD2 (6 bases). CDR1 and CDR2 from the germline V gene are MNHEY and SVGAGI. The CDR3 is made up of 14 amino acids. V was trimmed by 5 bases and J by 7 bases, leaving 15 bases between them. In nucleotides, the CDR3 is TGTGCCAGCAGTAAACCCTTGGGGGGAAATGAGCAGTTCTTC. Translation: CASSKPLGGNEQFF.

This clonotype occurred once. This chain connects TRBV6-6 to TRBJ2-4, with 10 bases matching TRBD1. CDR1 MNHNY and CDR2 SVGAGI come from the germline V gene (reference sequence). The CDR3 totals 16 residues. With V trimmed by 2 bases and J by 9 bases, 10 bases remained unmatched. In nucleotides, the CDR3 is TGTGCCAGCAGTTACCCAATCGGACAGGGGGAGGGCATTCAGTACTTC. Translating gives CASSYPIGQGEGIQYF.

The chain recombines TRBV29-1 with TRBJ1-1; TRBD1 is a possible D gene (5 bases). CDR1 and CDR2 (germline): SQVTM, ANQGSEA. This CDR3 has 12 residues. V shed 8 bases and J shed 4 bases, with 14 bases lying between them. The CDR3 reads CSLEGPGTEAFF. In nucleotides, the CDR3 is TGCAGCCTGGAGGGGCCGGGCACTGAAGCTTTCTTT.

The chain employs TRBV25-1 and TRBJ2-1, with TRBD2 matching 10 bases. The CDR3 runs to 15 residues. J gave up 4 bases and V 4 bases, and 4 bases lay outside the gene matches. Germline lookup yields CDR1 MGHDK and CDR2 SYGVNS. As DNA, the CDR3 is TGTGCCAGCAGTGCCACTAGCGGGGATTACAATGAGCAGTTCTTC. Residues: CASSATSGDYNEQFF.

The rearrangement uses TRBV4-2 and TRBJ1-2, with a possible D match to TRBD1 (6 bases). Looked up from germline, CDR1 is LGHNA and CDR2 is YNFKEQ. The CDR3 extends over 14 amino acids. Between the trimmed V and J ends, which lost 3 bases and 4 bases, there was a span of 12 bases. CDR3 coding DNA: TGTGCCAGCAGCCAGGAACAGGGATCCTATGGCTACACCTTC. Translating it yields CASSQEQGSYGYTF.

The rearrangement joins TRBV29-1 to TRBJ2-3, with a weak D call TRBD1 (6 bases). Germline-derived CDR1 and CDR2 are SQVTM and ANQGSEA. Trimming took off 0 bases at V and 5 bases at J, with 9 bases between the two ends. This CDR3 is 13 amino acids long. The CDR3 loop is CSVEEDRGDTQYF. As DNA, the CDR3 is TGCAGCGTTGAAGAGGACAGAGGAGATACGCAGTATTTT.

The chain recombines TRBV30 with TRBJ2-5; D gene ambiguous. V dropped 4 bases and J dropped 2 bases, with 11 bases sitting between them. Germline CDR1 is GTSNPN and CDR2 is SVGIG (reference sequence). The CDR3 runs to 13 residues. The CDR3 DNA sequence: TGTGCCTGGAATGGTCAGTTACAAGAGACCCAGTACTTC. It specifies CAWNGQLQETQYF.

The chain links TRBV7-8 to TRBJ1-2, with 8 bases matching TRBD1. The V segment lost 1 base and the J segment 8 bases; nucleotides outside the gene matches: 6. The CDR3 has 14 amino acids. CDR1 is SGHVS and CDR2 is FQNEAQ in the germline V gene. The DNA for the CDR3 is TGTGCCAGCAGCTTAGGGACAGGGATCGAGGGCTACACCTTC. This codes for CASSLGTGIEGYTF.

V usage is TRBV30 and J usage is TRBJ2-3; 7 nucleotides agree with TRBD2. Germline V gene lookup returns CDR1 GTSNPN and CDR2 SVGIG (reference sequence). V lost 4 bases to trimming and J lost 1 base; unmatched junction nucleotides: 2. This CDR3 is built from 13 residues. The CDR3 coding sequence is TGTGCCTGGACTAGCGGTGGCACAGATACGCAGTATTTT. This gives the protein CAWTSGGTDTQYF.

V and J are TRBV3-1 and TRBJ2-1; D gene ambiguous. The CDR3 is 15 residues long. Per germline, CDR1 LGHDT and CDR2 YNNKEL (reference sequence). V was pared by 1 base and J by 2 bases, with 9 bases between. The CDR3 DNA sequence: TGTGCCAGCAGCCAAGGCGGTACAACCTACAATGAGCAGTTCTTC. It yields the protein CASSQGGTTYNEQFF.

The chain links TRBV20-1 to TRBJ2-3, with D perhaps TRBD2 (6 bases). CDR1 is DFQATT and CDR2 is SNEGSKA in the germline V gene (reference sequence). V was clipped by 2 bases and J by 2 bases, with 20 bases between them. The CDR3 is 17 residues long. CDR3 sequence: CSARRVMGGANTDTQYF. The CDR3 DNA follows: TGCAGTGCTAGAAGAGTGATGGGCGGGGCGAACACAGATACGCAGTATTTT.

This clonotype has just a few counts. The chain links TRBV7-9 to TRBJ2-5; 7 bases match TRBD1. CDR1 and CDR2 (germline): SEHNR, FQNEAQ (reference sequence). After removal of 2 bases from V and 4 bases from J, the junction contained 4 bases not matched to a gene. This CDR3 spans 14 amino acids. The CDR3: CASSLRTGVETQYF. The CDR3 DNA is TGTGCCAGCAGCTTACGGACAGGAGTAGAGACCCAGTACTTC. The full variable domain, with the rest looked up from reference TRBV7-9 and TRBJ2-5, is DTGVSQNPRHKITKRGQNVTFRCDPISEHNRLYWYRQTLGQGPEFLTYFQNEAQLEKSRLLSDRFSAERPKGSFSTLEIQRTEQGDSAMYLCASSLRTGVETQYFGPGTRLLVL.